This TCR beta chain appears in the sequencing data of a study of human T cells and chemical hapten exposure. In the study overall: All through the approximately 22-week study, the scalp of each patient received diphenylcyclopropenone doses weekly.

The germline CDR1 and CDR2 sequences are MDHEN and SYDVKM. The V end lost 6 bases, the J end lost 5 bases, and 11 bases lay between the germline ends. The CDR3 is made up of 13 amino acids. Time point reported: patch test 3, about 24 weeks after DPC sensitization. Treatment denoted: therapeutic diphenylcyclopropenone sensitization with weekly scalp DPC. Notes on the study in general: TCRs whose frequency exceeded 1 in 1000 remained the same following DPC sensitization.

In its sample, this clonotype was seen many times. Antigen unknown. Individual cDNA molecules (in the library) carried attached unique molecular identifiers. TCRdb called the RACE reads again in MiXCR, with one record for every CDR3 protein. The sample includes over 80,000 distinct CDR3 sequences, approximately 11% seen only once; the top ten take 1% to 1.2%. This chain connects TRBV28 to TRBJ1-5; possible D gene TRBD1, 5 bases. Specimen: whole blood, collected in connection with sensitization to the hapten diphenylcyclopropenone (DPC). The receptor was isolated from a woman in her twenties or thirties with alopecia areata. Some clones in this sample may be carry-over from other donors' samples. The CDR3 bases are TGTGCCAGCAGGGGGACGGGCCATCAGCCCCAGCATTTT. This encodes CASRGTGHQPQHF. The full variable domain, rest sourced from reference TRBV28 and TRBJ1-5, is DVKVTQSSRYLVKRTGEKVFLECVQDMDHENMFWYRQDPGLGLRLIYFSYDVKMKEKGDIPEGYSVSREKKERFSLILESASTNQTSMYLCASRGTGHQPQHFGDGTRLSIL.